This entry lists 21 T cell receptor beta chains sequenced from one sample in a study of shared clonotypes between healthy human individuals. Naive CD8 populations comprised CD45RO-negative cells positively selected for CCR7, excluding terminally differentiated effector memory CD45RA+ cells. TCRdb's copy holds only in-frame clones and misses some; the assay was immunoSEQ multiplex PCR. The table lists roughly 2.1 million clones, about 92% of them singletons. Sequenced: naive CD8+ T cells from PBMCs. These receptors all come from a man between 18 and 35 years old in good health. Some clones in this sample may be carry-over from other donors' samples.

The V call is TRBV6-5, the J call TRBJ2-1; no reliable D call. Germline CDR1 reads MNHEY; CDR2 reads SVGAGI. V was trimmed by 6 bases and J by 10 bases, leaving 10 bases between them. The length of the CDR3 is 11 residues. CDR3 protein: CASSLGFEQFF. The CDR3, as DNA: TGTGCCAGCAGCTTAGGTTTCGAGCAGTTCTTC.

This clone has a single count. Additional DNA sequences in this sample encode the identical CDR3. This sequence joins TRBV11-2 and TRBJ2-7; D unclear. Per the germline V gene, CDR1 is SGHAT and CDR2 is FQNNGV. This CDR3 has 14 residues. V was shortened by 0 bases and J by 3 bases, with 9 bases between the two germline ends. The CDR3 nucleotides read TGTGCCAGCAGCTTAGATCTGGGGAACTACGAGCAGTACTTC. Its translation is CASSLDLGNYEQYF.

The J gene is TRBJ1-5, the V gene TRBV5-5; possibly TRBD1 for D (5 bases). The CDR3 sequence is 15 residues long. CDR1 is SGHKS, CDR2 YYEKEE, per germline (reference sequence). Trimming removed 2 bases at V and 7 bases at J, with 16 bases between. The CDR3 loop reads CASSFVGDVRQPQHF. The CDR3 bases are TGTGCCAGCAGCTTTGTAGGGGACGTTCGCCAGCCCCAGCATTTT.

The chain recombines TRBV7-3 with TRBJ1-1; 7 bases map to TRBD1. The V gene end was trimmed by 1 base and the J gene end by 0 bases; junction bases not matched to a gene: 11. The germline gives CDR1 SGHTA, CDR2 FQGTGA. The CDR3 runs to 18 residues. The DNA for the CDR3 is TGTGCCAGCAGCTTAAATCGGCAGGGGGTATCCGTGAACACTGAAGCTTTCTTT. Amino acid sequence: CASSLNRQGVSVNTEAFF.

The genes are TRBV10-1 and TRBJ2-1; D is undetermined. Trimming left V 2 bases short and J 6 bases short, with 5 bases between. This CDR3 region has 12 residues. Looked up from germline, CDR1 is WNHNN and CDR2 is SYGVQD (reference sequence). CDR3 amino acids: CASSEGFNEQFF. CDR3 in DNA: TGCGCCAGCAGTGAGGGGTTCAATGAGCAGTTCTTC.

V gene TRBV27 combines with J gene TRBJ2-7, with 12 bases identical to TRBD1. The junction had 4 bases not matched to a gene; V was cut back by 4 bases and J by 9 bases. The CDR3 has 13 residues. The germline gives CDR1 MNHEY, CDR2 SMNVEV (reference sequence). Here the CDR3 reads CASSSGQGASQYF. The CDR3 DNA follows: TGTGCCAGCAGTTCGGGACAGGGGGCCTCGCAGTACTTC.

On this clone itself: Other DNA sequences in the same sample also yield this CDR3. This sequence joins TRBV9 and TRBJ2-7; 11 positions match TRBD2. V trimming: 0 bases; J trimming: 7 bases; junction bases outside the gene matches: 3. CDR1 and CDR2 from the germline V gene are SGDLS and YYNGEE. The CDR3 has 14 residues. The CDR3 DNA sequence: TGTGCCAGCAGCGTAGGACTAGCGGGATATGAGCAGTACTTC. Its translation: CASSVGLAGYEQYF.

This rearrangement joins TRBV7-2 to TRBJ2-7; TRBD2 matches at 7 bases. This CDR3 contains 13 residues. With V trimmed by 6 bases and J by 5 bases, 7 bases remained unmatched. Looked up from germline, CDR1 is SGHTA and CDR2 is FQGNSA. This CDR3 is CASRGSGAHEQYF. For the CDR3, the DNA is TGTGCCAGCAGAGGAAGCGGGGCACACGAGCAGTACTTC.

This clone was seen a few times. The identical CDR3 is also encoded by other nucleotide sequences in the sample. The genes are TRBV9 and TRBJ1-1; no definite D call. The germline V and J ends were trimmed by 0 bases and 6 bases, with 9 bases remaining between them. The CDR3 extends over 13 amino acids. CDR1 and CDR2 (germline): SGDLS, YYNGEE. In DNA, the CDR3 is TGTGCCAGCAGCGTAGGAGGCGCCCCTGAAGCTTTCTTT. It translates to CASSVGGAPEAFF.

The V and J genes are TRBV27 and TRBJ1-3, with D tentatively TRBD1 (6 bases). This CDR3 is built from 16 residues. Germline V gene data show CDR1 as MNHEY and CDR2 as SMNVEV (reference sequence). V was pared by 0 bases and J by 3 bases, with 12 bases between. The CDR3 region is CASSLSTEGGGNTIYF. CDR3 DNA: TGTGCCAGCAGTTTATCAACGGAAGGGGGTGGAAACACCATATATTTT.

The genes are TRBV27 and TRBJ2-1; perhaps TRBD2 as D (5 bases). The V end was cut by 5 bases, the J end by 6 bases, with 17 bases between. This CDR3 has 15 amino acids. The V gene's germline CDR1 is MNHEY and CDR2 SMNVEV (reference sequence). The CDR3 DNA reads as TGTGCCAGCAGTCCCCGCCCGGCGGGCATCAATGAGCAGTTCTTC. Its protein product is CASSPRPAGINEQFF.

This chain uses TRBV6-5 with TRBJ2-7; 7 positions match TRBD2. This CDR3 region has 14 residues. Unmatched junction bases numbered 7, after V lost 1 base and J lost 7 bases. The germline V gene has CDR1 MNHEY and CDR2 SVGAGI. The DNA for the CDR3 is TGTGCCAGCAGTTACTATCAGGGTAGCGGGGAGCAGTACTTC. This codes for CASSYYQGSGEQYF.

This clone has a single count. The V and J genes are TRBV7-2 and TRBJ1-1, with D possibly being TRBD1 (5 bases). The CDR3 sequence is 14 residues long. Trimming pared 2 bases from V and 5 bases from J, leaving 12 bases between. CDR1 and CDR2 from the germline V gene are SGHTA and FQGNSA. The CDR3 region is CASSLTLRGTEAFF. DNA of the CDR3: TGTGCCAGCAGCTTAACCTTACGGGGGACTGAAGCTTTCTTT.

Only a few counts were recorded for this clone. V and J are TRBV19 and TRBJ1-1; D unclear. The CDR3 consists of 15 residues. Germline V gene lookup returns CDR1 LNHDA and CDR2 SQIVND (reference sequence). The V end lost 5 bases, the J end lost 1 base, and 14 bases lay between the germline ends. The CDR3 spells CASSLPGGRNTEAFF. The CDR3 region has the DNA TGTGCCAGTAGTCTTCCGGGAGGAAGGAACACTGAAGCTTTCTTT.

The chain joins TRBV7-9 to TRBJ2-7; the match to TRBD2 covers 9 bases. V shed 9 bases and J 2 bases; nucleotides not matched to a gene: 5. This CDR3 is 13 amino acids long. From germline, CDR1 is SEHNR and CDR2 FQNEAQ (reference sequence). The CDR3 nucleotides are TGTGCCAGTCGGCCTAGCGGGGCCTACGAGCAGTACTTC. It is translated as CASRPSGAYEQYF.

The genes are TRBV7-9 and TRBJ2-7; 8 positions agree with TRBD2. Trimming at V came to 2 bases and at J to 5 bases, leaving 8 bases not matched to a gene. The CDR3 runs to 15 residues. Per germline, CDR1 SEHNR and CDR2 FQNEAQ (reference sequence). DNA of the CDR3: TGTGCCAGCAGCTTACGGCGGGAGGTAGTCGACGAGCAGTACTTC. Protein: CASSLRREVVDEQYF. The whole variable domain, filled in from reference TRBV7-9 and TRBJ2-7, reads DTGVSQNPRHKITKRGQNVTFRCDPISEHNRLYWYRQTLGQGPEFLTYFQNEAQLEKSRLLSDRFSAERPKGSFSTLEIQRTEQGDSAMYLCASSLRREVVDEQYFGPGTRLTVT.

The chain uses TRBV7-8 and TRBJ2-7; no reliable D call. The V end lost 1 base, the J end lost 5 bases, and 15 bases lay between the germline ends. The CDR3 loop spans 15 amino acids. The germline CDR1 and CDR2 sequences are SGHVS and FQNEAQ. The CDR3 reads CASSLEGRTTHEQYF. Written as DNA, the CDR3 is TGTGCCAGCAGCTTAGAGGGCCGTACAACCCACGAGCAGTACTTC.

Concerning this clone itself: Other DNA sequences in the same sample also yield this CDR3. The gene calls are TRBV5-6 and TRBJ2-7; no clear D. The length of the CDR3 is 13 residues. Germline-derived CDR1 and CDR2 are SGHDT and YYEEEE. Trimming removed 0 bases from V and 4 bases from J, with 8 bases in between. The CDR3 sequence is CASSLGHGYEQYF. The CDR3 nucleotides read TGTGCCAGCAGCTTGGGTCATGGTTACGAGCAGTACTTC.

This clone appeared once. This chain connects TRBV27 to TRBJ2-7, with 8 nucleotides matching TRBD2. With 6 bases clipped from V and 6 bases from J, the junction kept 22 bases outside the gene matches. Germline V gene lookup returns CDR1 MNHEY and CDR2 SMNVEV (reference sequence). The CDR3 has 18 amino acids. The CDR3 is CASSPVPQLAALGLEQYF. CDR3 coding DNA: TGTGCCAGCAGCCCCGTCCCACAACTAGCGGCCCTAGGCCTCGAGCAGTACTTC.

Worth noting for this clone: In the same sample, other DNA sequences code for this CDR3. The chain uses TRBV27 and TRBJ2-7, with 7 bases fitting TRBD1. J gave up 3 bases and V 3 bases, and 5 bases lay outside the gene matches. Germline values: CDR1 MNHEY, CDR2 SMNVEV (reference sequence). This CDR3 comprises 14 residues. The chain's CDR3 is CASSFSGQSYEQYF. CDR3 DNA sequence: TGTGCCAGCAGTTTTTCGGGACAGAGCTACGAGCAGTACTTC.

CDR3 amino acids: CASSEFRAGDYGYTF. The CDR3 bases are TGTGCCAGCAGCGAGTTTCGGGCAGGGGACTATGGCTACACCTTC. This chain connects TRBV2 to TRBJ1-2; weak D call: TRBD1 (6 bases). Looked up from germline, CDR1 is SNHLY and CDR2 is FYNNEI. With 6 bases removed from V and 3 bases from J, the gap between germline ends came to 17 bases. This CDR3 is built from 15 residues.